This TCR beta chain was retrieved from a study of blood T cell repertoires in COVID-19. For the study at large: Material from acute and convalescent COVID-19 was sourced from the United States, Italy and Spain.

Per the original methods: It was from reference gene primer amplification that nucleated cell counts were estimated. Method: immunoSEQ multiplex PCR; TCRdb's copy keeps in-frame clones and lacks some. That table furnishes V, J and clone size, whereas the DNA furnished D and trimming. The sample includes roughly 89,000 clones, about 82% of them seen just once. The sample was peripheral blood. The source is an elderly woman with acute or convalescent COVID-19.

The CDR3 reads CACWGPNRRDYGYTF. The CDR3 DNA is TGTGCCTGCTGGGGCCCGAACAGGAGGGACTATGGCTACACCTTC. The genes are TRBV11-2 and TRBJ1-2, with a possible D match to TRBD1 (5 bases). This CDR3 is 15 amino acids long. Trimming stripped 11 bases from V and 3 bases from J, with 22 bases between. Germline V gene sequence: CDR1 SGHAT, CDR2 FQNNGV.